This passage covers 18 T cell receptor beta chains from one sample sequenced in a study of blood T cell repertoires in COVID-19. The assay was immunoSEQ multiplex PCR, and TCRdb's table has in-frame clones only and misses some. The table has 290,000 or so clones, around 87% seen once; the top ten hold approximately 2.2%. Sequencing was carried out using peripheral blood. These receptors were taken from a man between 18 and 29 years old with active or convalescent COVID-19.

The genes are TRBV19 and TRBJ1-5; D perhaps matches TRBD1 (5 bases). CDR3 length: 15 residues. Per germline, CDR1 LNHDA and CDR2 SQIVND (reference sequence). Trimming stripped 7 bases from V and 5 bases from J, with 18 bases between. CDR3 sequence: CASTLSGGRDQPQHF. CDR3 DNA: TGTGCCAGTACTCTGAGCGGGGGAAGGGATCAGCCCCAGCATTTT.

The chain has TRBV4-1 and TRBJ2-7; TRBD2 aligns across 16 bases. The CDR3 spans 16 residues. Germline-derived CDR1 and CDR2 are MGHRA and YSYEKL. With V trimmed by 0 bases and J by 12 bases, 8 bases remained unmatched. CDR3 region: CASSQDWGLAGGPLYF. In DNA, the CDR3 is TGCGCCAGCAGCCAAGATTGGGGACTAGCGGGAGGGCCTCTGTACTTC.

In regard to this clone: The same CDR3 can be traced to other DNA sequences in this sample. This chain links TRBV4-1 with TRBJ1-5, with TRBD1 as a possible D gene (6 bases). Trimming left V 1 base short and J 0 bases short, with 7 bases between. CDR3 length equals 15 residues. Germline CDR1 MGHRA, CDR2 YSYEKL. The CDR3 coding sequence is TGCGCCAGCAGCCAAGGGACAGATAGCAATCAGCCCCAGCATTTT. Its protein product is CASSQGTDSNQPQHF.

This chain uses TRBV9 with TRBJ2-2; 8 bases are a match to TRBD2. Germline trimming cut 3 bases from V and 3 bases from J; bases unmatched to any gene: 16. The CDR3 totals 19 residues. The germline V gene encodes CDR1 SGDLS and CDR2 YYNGEE. Here the CDR3 DNA reads TGTGCCAGCAGCGCCAGGGCCGGAGCGGGAGCGGGTCACACCGGGGAGCTGTTTTTT. It yields the protein CASSARAGAGAGHTGELFF. The entire variable domain, with the rest obtained from reference TRBV9 and TRBJ2-2, is as follows: DSGVTQTPKHLITATGQRVTLRCSPRSGDLSVYWYQQSLDQGLQFLIQYYNGEERAKGNILERFSAQQFPDLHSELNLSSLELGDSALYFCASSARAGAGAGHTGELFFGEGSRLTVL.

Comments on this clone: This sample also contains other DNA sequences that code for the same CDR3. This chain joins TRBV7-9 and TRBJ1-2, with TRBD1 matching over 9 bases. With V trimmed by 4 bases and J by 3 bases, 3 bases remained unmatched. Germline V gene sequence: CDR1 SEHNR, CDR2 FQNEAQ (reference sequence). The CDR3 has 14 amino acids. CDR3 in DNA: TGTGCCAGCAGCTCGGGACAGGGTCACTATGGCTACACCTTC. Protein sequence: CASSSGQGHYGYTF. Drawing the rest from reference TRBV7-9 and TRBJ1-2, the complete variable domain is DTGVSQNPRHKITKRGQNVTFRCDPISEHNRLYWYRQTLGQGPEFLTYFQNEAQLEKSRLLSDRFSAERPKGSFSTLEIQRTEQGDSAMYLCASSSGQGHYGYTFGSGTRLTVV.

CDR3 nucleotides: TGTGCCAGCAGTTTAGATAACCTACAGAATAGCAATCAGCCCCAGCATTTT. Protein sequence: CASSLDNLQNSNQPQHF. The chain couples TRBV28 to TRBJ1-5, with no clear D. Germline-derived CDR1 and CDR2 are MDHEN and SYDVKM. The CDR3 sequence is 17 residues long. Trimming removed 2 bases at V and 0 bases at J, with 14 bases between. Using reference TRBV28 and TRBJ1-5 for the parts outside the CDR3, the full variable domain is DVKVTQSSRYLVKRTGEKVFLECVQDMDHENMFWYRQDPGLGLRLIYFSYDVKMKEKGDIPEGYSVSREKKERFSLILESASTNQTSMYLCASSLDNLQNSNQPQHFGDGTRLSIL.

The rearrangement joins TRBV25-1 to TRBJ2-7; D possibly corresponds to TRBD1 (6 bases). The length of the CDR3 is 14 residues. The V gene lost 8 bases and the J gene lost 1 base, with 15 bases spanning the gap. The germline V gene encodes CDR1 MGHDK and CDR2 SYGVNS. In nucleotides, the CDR3 is TGTGCCAGCTCCGAAAGGGGGAAGTCCTACGAGCAGTACTTC. Protein sequence: CASSERGKSYEQYF.

The V call is TRBV14, the J call TRBJ1-2; TRBD1 might be the D (5 bases). V was shortened by 1 base and J by 8 bases, with 17 bases between the two germline ends. Germline V CDR1 and CDR2: SGHDN, FVKESK. CDR3 size: 15 residues. In nucleotides, the CDR3 is TGTGCCAGCAGCCAAGCAACATTTAGGCGGGACGGCTACACCTTC. Translating it yields CASSQATFRRDGYTF.

This chain connects TRBV7-9 to TRBJ1-2; D is ambiguous. CDR3 size: 17 residues. Germline V gives CDR1 SEHNR, CDR2 FQNEAQ (reference sequence). V shed 8 bases and J shed 6 bases, with 28 bases lying between them. The CDR3 sequence: CASHRITSGRNPNGYTF. The CDR3 bases are TGTGCCAGCCACCGCATCACCTCTGGGAGAAACCCAAATGGCTACACCTTC.

CDR3: CASSYRGEGISYEQYF. DNA of the CDR3: TGTGCCAGCAGTTATCGAGGGGAGGGGATTTCCTACGAGCAGTACTTC. V is TRBV6-5 and J is TRBJ2-7, with 7 bases matching TRBD2. CDR3 length equals 16 residues. Germline loops: CDR1 MNHEY, CDR2 SVGAGI. The V gene end was trimmed by 3 bases and the J gene end by 1 base; junction bases not matched to a gene: 9.

The chain uses TRBV5-1 and TRBJ2-2; a possible D gene is TRBD1 (6 bases). The germline V and J ends were trimmed by 6 bases and 0 bases, with 15 bases remaining between them. The CDR3 has 16 residues. Germline V gene data show CDR1 as SGHRS and CDR2 as YFSETQ. CDR3 in DNA: TGCGCCAGCACCCCGGGACACAACGCGAACACCGGGGAGCTGTTTTTT. It codes for CASTPGHNANTGELFF.

V gene TRBV27 combines with J gene TRBJ1-5; 9 positions agree with TRBD1. The CDR3 is 16 amino acids. From germline, CDR1 is MNHEY and CDR2 SMNVEV (reference sequence). Trimming removed 5 bases from V and 2 bases from J; junction bases left unmatched: 7. The CDR3 sequence: CASSAQTGGRNQPQHF. Here the CDR3 DNA reads TGTGCCAGCAGTGCCCAAACAGGGGGCCGCAATCAGCCCCAGCATTTT.

The chain has TRBV11-2 and TRBJ2-3; D is uncertain. Germline V gene lookup returns CDR1 SGHAT and CDR2 FQNNGV. V lost 0 bases, J lost 2 bases, and 9 bases lay in between. CDR3 length: 15 residues. The CDR3 reads CASSLDHSPTDTQYF. The CDR3 DNA is TGTGCCAGCAGCTTAGATCACAGCCCCACAGATACGCAGTATTTT.

The rearrangement joins TRBV5-1 to TRBJ1-4; D remains ambiguous. Trimming shortened V by 1 base and J by 0 bases, and 10 bases separated the two germline ends. Germline assignment: CDR1 SGHRS and CDR2 YFSETQ. There are 16 residues in the CDR3. CDR3 in DNA: TGCGCCAGCAGCTTGAGGTCCGGGACAACTAATGAAAAACTGTTTTTT. Translated: CASSLRSGTTNEKLFF.

This clone was recorded once. The chain employs TRBV6-2 or TRBV6-3 and TRBJ2-1; possibly TRBD2 for D (5 bases). This CDR3 has 14 residues. CDR1 and CDR2 (germline): MNHEY, SVGEGT. Deletions cut 6 bases from V and 8 bases from J, with 17 bases between. Written as DNA, the CDR3 is TGTGCCAGCAGCCCTGGATACGGGGAGTATGAGCAGTTCTTC. Translated: CASSPGYGEYEQFF.

The V and J genes are TRBV7-2 and TRBJ2-7; 10 bases match TRBD2. Unmatched junction bases numbered 3, after V lost 7 bases and J lost 0 bases. Germline loops: CDR1 SGHTA, CDR2 FQGNSA. This CDR3 comprises 14 residues. The CDR3: CASNPSGSSYEQYF. DNA of the CDR3: TGTGCCAGCAACCCTAGCGGGAGCTCCTACGAGCAGTACTTC.

The V gene is TRBV27, the J gene TRBJ1-2; tentative D call: TRBD1 (6 bases). This CDR3 is 13 amino acids long. Germline lookup yields CDR1 MNHEY and CDR2 SMNVEV (reference sequence). Deletions cut 6 bases from V and 4 bases from J, with 12 bases between. The CDR3 protein is CASRAGVPYGYTF. DNA for the CDR3: TGTGCCAGCAGGGCAGGGGTTCCCTATGGCTACACCTTC.

The chain couples TRBV9 to TRBJ2-7, with TRBD2 identical over 7 bases. V lost 8 bases and J lost 3; bases outside the gene matches: 17. This CDR3 is built from 16 residues. Per the germline V gene, CDR1 is SGDLS and CDR2 is YYNGEE. CDR3 DNA sequence: TGTGCCAGTCCCGCTCGGAGCGCGGGAGTCGGCTACGAGCAGTACTTC. Translated: CASPARSAGVGYEQYF.